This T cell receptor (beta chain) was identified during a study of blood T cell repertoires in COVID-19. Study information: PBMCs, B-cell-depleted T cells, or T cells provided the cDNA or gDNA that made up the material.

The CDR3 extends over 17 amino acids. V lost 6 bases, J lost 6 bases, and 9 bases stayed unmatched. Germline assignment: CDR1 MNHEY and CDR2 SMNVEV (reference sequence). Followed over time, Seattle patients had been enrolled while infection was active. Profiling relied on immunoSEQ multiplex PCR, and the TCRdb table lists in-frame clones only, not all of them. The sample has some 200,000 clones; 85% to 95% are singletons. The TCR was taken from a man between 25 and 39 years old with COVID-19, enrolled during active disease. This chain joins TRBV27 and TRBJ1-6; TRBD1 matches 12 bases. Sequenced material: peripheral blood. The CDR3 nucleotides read TGTGCCAGCAGCCCCGGGACAGGGGGCTTTTTTAATTCACCCCTCCACTTT. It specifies CASSPGTGGFFNSPLHF.